This T cell receptor beta chain was identified during a study of blood T cells in healthy people across ages. Primed by a sample-barcoded 5' primer and a J-beta primer mix, a second PCR proceeded for 7 to 11 cycles. TCRdb recomputed calls from the 5' RACE reads with MiXCR, one row per CDR3 protein. Of 1,800,000 or so distinct CDR3 sequences in the sample, 30% to 40% were seen once. Total RNA was extracted at no less than 6 micrograms per sample. This clonotype was seen many times. Relative to the germline gene, one junction end is altered; a read error may explain this. CDR1 is SNHLY, CDR2 FYNNEI, per germline. CDR3 length: 14 residues.

Sequencing was performed on blood. This sequence was found in a human donor in good health. The genes are TRBV2 and TRBJ2-7; 8 bases are a match to TRBD2. This CDR3 is CASTEAGEGSEQYF. The CDR3 coding sequence is TGTGCCAGCACTGAAGCGGGGGAAGGTTCCGAGCAGTACTTC.